The TCR beta chain described here comes from a study of shared clonotypes between healthy human individuals. CD45RO-negative, CCR7-positively selected cells formed the naive CD8 fraction, excluding terminally differentiated effector memory CD45RA+ cells. Note on this clone: Its target is not known.

Germline assignment: CDR1 SGHAT and CDR2 FQNNGV. V shed 5 bases and J shed 8 bases, with 7 bases lying between them. The CDR3 covers 11 residues. Method: immunoSEQ multiplex PCR; TCRdb's copy keeps in-frame clones and lacks some. The repertoire includes fewer than 1 million clones, around 96% of them detected once, and about 0.22% sits in the top ten. Broader study findings: When compared with the clonotypes that were shared by all four sorted-subset donors, the non-shared clonotypes turned out to have lower generation probabilities.

The source material was naive CD8+ T cells sorted from blood. The receptor was derived from a man aged 30 to 45 in good health. The chain employs TRBV11-2 and TRBJ2-1, with no clear D. The CDR3 region is CASSEYDEQFF. The CDR3 DNA follows: TGTGCCAGCAGCGAGTACGATGAGCAGTTCTTC.